One T cell receptor (beta chain) is described in this entry. The germline gives CDR1 SGHNT, CDR2 YENEEA. V lost 5 bases, J lost 2 bases, and 4 bases stayed unmatched. CDR3 length equals 16 residues. As originally analysed: Reference gene primer amplification gave nucleated cell count estimates. This table comes from immunoSEQ multiplex PCR, and its TCRdb copy is limited to in-frame clones, with some not included. Clonal size and the V and J genes are those of that table, whereas D and trimming came from the DNA. The sample includes about 240,000 clones, approximately 86% of them seen just once. This sample is part of a study of blood T cell repertoires in COVID-19. Study background: Some COVID-19 samples were acute and others convalescent; all came from the United States, Italy and Spain. Sample material is recorded as cDNA or gDNA derived from T cells, B-cell-depleted T cells, or PBMCs.

Participants reported their clinical history, and cohort assignment relied on those reports. This chain uses TRBV11-3 with TRBJ2-1, with TRBD2 matching over 12 bases. The sequence was collected from a middle-aged woman with acute COVID-19. Sequences were obtained from PBMCs or T cells enriched from blood (not recorded which). The CDR3 loop reads CASSLGLAGPYNEQFF. In DNA, the CDR3 is TGTGCCAGCAGCCTCGGACTAGCGGGACCCTACAATGAGCAGTTCTTC.